Listed below are T cell receptor beta chains from one sample, sequenced in a study of blood T cell repertoires in COVID-19. Generated by immunoSEQ multiplex PCR, the TCRdb table keeps only in-frame clones and is missing some. Of some 60,000 clones listed, around 87% were seen once; the top ten hold about 7%. Sequencing used peripheral blood. The receptors come from a human donor with active COVID-19. The donor label of this sample is uncertain. The CDR3 runs from the conserved cysteine through the conserved F or W. The D gene is left open where the match is weak. For some rows the clone size is stated as once, few or many, or as a class when expanded; others skip it.

abundance,j_gene,d_gene,v_gene,CDR3aa,CDR3nt
.,TRBJ2-2,.,TRBV5-1,CASSQRGAYTGELFF,TGCGCCAGCAGCCAACGCGGGGCCTACACCGGGGAGCTGTTTTTT
.,TRBJ2-5,TRBD1,TRBV11-1,CASSTGDRAQETQYF,TGTGCCAGCAGCACCGGGGACAGGGCCCAAGAGACCCAGTACTTC
.,TRBJ1-1,.,TRBV2,CASSRRGGYGTEAFF,TGTGCCAGCAGCAGACGGGGGGGATACGGCACTGAAGCTTTCTTT
.,TRBJ2-7,TRBD2,TRBV29-1,CSVDVVGAGGPSEQYF,TGCAGCGTTGACGTAGTGGGTGCGGGAGGGCCGTCCGAGCAGTACTTC
few,TRBJ2-7,TRBD2,TRBV5-4,CASSSRVSSGTEQYF,TGTGCCAGCAGCTCGAGAGTTAGTAGCGGGACCGAGCAGTACTTC
.,TRBJ1-4,.,TRBV5-6,CASSYRVEKLFF,TGTGCCAGCAGTTACAGGGTCGAAAAACTGTTTTTT
.,TRBJ1-2,.,TRBV5-6,CASSLRGDYGYTF,TGTGCCAGCAGCTTGAGAGGTGACTATGGCTACACCTTC
.,TRBJ2-1,TRBD1,TRBV11-2,CASSKPGQINNEQFF,TGTGCCAGCAGCAAACCGGGACAGATTAACAATGAGCAGTTCTTC
.,TRBJ2-5,.,TRBV5-4,CASRLTQDRETQYF,TGTGCCAGCAGATTAACCCAAGATCGGGAGACCCAGTACTTC
.,TRBJ1-4,.,TRBV28,CASSSHGSNEKLFF,TGTGCCAGCAGTTCCCACGGGTCTAATGAAAAACTGTTTTTT
.,TRBJ1-4,TRBD1,TRBV4-3,CASSQAPQGEEVEKLFF,TGCGCCAGCAGCCAAGCTCCACAGGGGGAGGAAGTCGAAAAACTGTTTTTT
few,TRBJ1-3,TRBD1,TRBV5-4,CASSPDRSVGNTIYF,TGTGCCAGCAGCCCGGACAGGTCCGTTGGAAACACCATATATTTT
.,TRBJ2-1,TRBD2,TRBV6-2/TRBV6-3,CASSPGTSGGAEIKQFF,TGTGCCAGCAGTCCCGGGACTAGCGGGGGGGCCGAAATTAAGCAGTTCTTC
.,TRBJ1-1,TRBD1,TRBV5-1,CASSLGFLWDRVTEAFF,TGCGCCAGCAGCTTGGGGTTTCTTTGGGACAGGGTTACTGAAGCTTTCTTT
once,TRBJ2-3,.,TRBV4-3,CASSQDEGRGSDTQYF,TGCGCCAGCAGCCAAGACGAGGGCAGGGGTTCAGATACGCAGTATTTT
.,TRBJ2-1,TRBD1,TRBV7-9,CASSLTARGTGNNEQFF,TGTGCCAGCAGCTTAACCGCCCGGGGGACAGGGAACAATGAGCAGTTCTTC
once,TRBJ1-2,TRBD1,TRBV28,CASSSGQAPVYGYTF,TGTGCCAGCAGTTCGGGACAGGCGCCAGTCTATGGCTACACCTTC
once,TRBJ2-2,TRBD1,TRBV24-1,CAVAAGQGDAGELFF,TGTGCCGTAGCCGCGGGACAGGGGGACGCCGGGGAGCTGTTTTTT
few,TRBJ2-7,.,TRBV13,CASSPNRLAYEQYF,TGTGCCAGCAGCCCCAACCGGTTGGCCTACGAGCAGTACTTC
.,TRBJ2-7,TRBD2,TRBV4-3,CASSQGLAGGSYEQYF,TGCGCCAGCAGCCAAGGACTAGCGGGAGGGTCCTACGAGCAGTACTTC
.,TRBJ1-1,.,TRBV19,CASSIGRSAEAFF,TGTGCCAGTAGTATAGGGCGGTCCGCTGAAGCTTTCTTT
few,TRBJ2-1,.,TRBV11-3,CASSLALLNEQFF,TGTGCCAGCAGCTTAGCTCTATTAAATGAGCAGTTCTTC
.,TRBJ2-6,.,TRBV27,CASSLNRPSGANVLTF,TGTGCCAGCAGTTTAAACAGGCCCTCTGGGGCCAACGTCCTGACTTTC